This TCR beta chain was sequenced for a study of cytomegalovirus exposure and HLA in healthy donors. In the study overall: Of 300 to 500 genotyped donors, more than 75% clustered with self-reported Caucasian donors.

In the PCR, 60 Vbeta and 13 Jbeta primers were used. The repertoire was sequenced with immunoSEQ multiplex PCR; TCRdb's copy has only in-frame clones and lacks some. Of over 150,000 clones in the sample, about four fifths are singletons; the top ten hold more than 0.35%. The CDR3 length is 18 residues. The V end lost 6 bases, the J end lost 3 bases, and 25 bases lay between the germline ends. Germline CDR1 reads MGHDK; CDR2 reads SYGVNS. Notes on the study in general: When analyzed later, a missense DCLRE1C variant was found to be linked to TCR beta V- and J-gene trimming. In an earlier analysis, most TCR beta V segments were productive about 87% or about 30% of the time. Rare TCR sequences dominated, though some public TCRs recurred in many donors.

A note on this clone: As yet, its antigen is unknown.

The rearrangement joins TRBV25-1 to TRBJ2-3; maybe TRBD2 (6 bases). This clonotype was obtained from a boy between 2 and 15 years old in good health and CMV-seronegative. The sequenced sample consisted of PBMCs. CDR3 DNA: TGTGCCAGCAGCGACCCCACTTCCGGGACTCCACGGACAGATACGCAGTATTTT. It codes for CASSDPTSGTPRTDTQYF.